This is a list of T cell receptor beta chains from one sample in a study of Tregs in tolerant kidney transplant recipients. Sequencing used immunoSEQ multiplex PCR; TCRdb keeps in-frame clones, though not all of them. The profile shows approximately 60,000 clones, 95% to 98% of them singletons. This specimen consisted of Tregs from blood, obtained before the transplant. These receptors were obtained from a human donor who received a combined kidney and bone marrow transplant. Each CDR3 is given with its conserved first and last residue. The size field is filled for only some rows; it gives once, few, many or a size class.

CDR3aa: CASSEQGQGTEQYF; v_gene: TRBV6-1; j_gene: TRBJ2-7; abundance: -
CDR3aa: CASSLAHRSEQYF; v_gene: TRBV5-1; j_gene: TRBJ2-7; abundance: -
CDR3aa: CASSQELAGLDEQYF; v_gene: TRBV4-3; j_gene: TRBJ2-7; abundance: -
CDR3aa: CASRGRGTTEAFF; v_gene: TRBV7-2; j_gene: TRBJ1-1; abundance: -
CDR3aa: CASSRLAVRNEQFF; v_gene: TRBV6-5; j_gene: TRBJ2-1; abundance: -
CDR3aa: CASSPRQGWYEQYF; v_gene: TRBV4-3; j_gene: TRBJ2-7; abundance: -
CDR3aa: CASSLYPGVSDEQYF; v_gene: TRBV5-1; j_gene: TRBJ2-7; abundance: -
CDR3aa: CASSLLGAGAFF; v_gene: TRBV28; j_gene: TRBJ1-1; abundance: -
CDR3aa: CASSPSGIETQYF; v_gene: TRBV5-1; j_gene: TRBJ2-5; abundance: -
CDR3aa: CASSSGYGYTF; v_gene: TRBV28; j_gene: TRBJ1-2; abundance: once
CDR3aa: CASSWGGTGSQHF; v_gene: TRBV5-4; j_gene: TRBJ1-5; abundance: -
CDR3aa: CASSLAGGGNTIYF; v_gene: TRBV5-1; j_gene: TRBJ1-3; abundance: -
CDR3aa: CASSLIGQGKAGELFF; v_gene: TRBV18; j_gene: TRBJ2-2; abundance: -
CDR3aa: CASSPDRTGYTF; v_gene: TRBV7-2; j_gene: TRBJ1-2; abundance: -
CDR3aa: CASRRQGAPNYGYTF; v_gene: TRBV2; j_gene: TRBJ1-2; abundance: -
CDR3aa: CASRGRAMNTEAFF; v_gene: TRBV27; j_gene: TRBJ1-1; abundance: -
CDR3aa: CASRRTQGAEIEQFF; v_gene: TRBV5-4; j_gene: TRBJ2-1; abundance: -
CDR3aa: CASSPGTRGPETQYF; v_gene: TRBV7-3; j_gene: TRBJ2-5; abundance: -
CDR3aa: CASSPLGTGGETQYF; v_gene: TRBV7-3; j_gene: TRBJ2-5; abundance: -
CDR3aa: CASTLIRGQGDSPLHF; v_gene: TRBV2; j_gene: TRBJ1-6; abundance: -
CDR3aa: CASSFRGRASHNEQFF; v_gene: TRBV27; j_gene: TRBJ2-1; abundance: -
CDR3aa: CASSSLVTGGPVDTQYF; v_gene: TRBV5-6; j_gene: TRBJ2-3; abundance: -
CDR3aa: CASSLVIANTQYF; v_gene: TRBV11-3; j_gene: TRBJ2-3; abundance: -
CDR3aa: CASSLAGTGGREQYF; v_gene: TRBV7-9; j_gene: TRBJ2-7; abundance: once
CDR3aa: CASSLGQGGEQYF; v_gene: TRBV11-1; j_gene: TRBJ2-7; abundance: -
CDR3aa: CASSFQGANYGYTF; v_gene: TRBV7-2; j_gene: TRBJ1-2; abundance: -
CDR3aa: CASSLGGIGYTF; v_gene: TRBV5-1; j_gene: TRBJ1-2; abundance: -
CDR3aa: CASSRVDYEQYF; v_gene: TRBV11-3; j_gene: TRBJ2-7; abundance: -
CDR3aa: CAGGRAEAFF; v_gene: TRBV30; j_gene: TRBJ1-1; abundance: -
CDR3aa: CASSLWASGSYEQYF; v_gene: TRBV5-5; j_gene: TRBJ2-7; abundance: -
CDR3aa: CASSQGGTAVPYEQYF; v_gene: TRBV14; j_gene: TRBJ2-7; abundance: -
CDR3aa: CASSALRGPGELFF; v_gene: TRBV25-1; j_gene: TRBJ2-2; abundance: -
CDR3aa: CASSLAGTSGVGQETQYF; v_gene: TRBV7-2; j_gene: TRBJ2-5; abundance: once
CDR3aa: CASSFGGTQETQYF; v_gene: TRBV28; j_gene: TRBJ2-5; abundance: -
CDR3aa: CSVGDTNYGYTF; v_gene: TRBV29-1; j_gene: TRBJ1-2; abundance: -
CDR3aa: CASSEFGRLTDTQYF; v_gene: TRBV6-4; j_gene: TRBJ2-3; abundance: -
CDR3aa: CASSLDLRETEAFF; v_gene: TRBV7-9; j_gene: TRBJ1-1; abundance: -
CDR3aa: CASSLDRGYGYTF; v_gene: TRBV5-1; j_gene: TRBJ1-2; abundance: -
CDR3aa: CASSLQGYEQYF; v_gene: TRBV7-2; j_gene: TRBJ2-7; abundance: -
CDR3aa: CSVGQGQGAKTQYF; v_gene: TRBV29-1; j_gene: TRBJ2-5; abundance: -
CDR3aa: CASSFARTGWDSGANVLTF; v_gene: TRBV5-1; j_gene: TRBJ2-6; abundance: -
CDR3aa: CASSTPATYEQYF; v_gene: TRBV6-5; j_gene: TRBJ2-7; abundance: -